This T cell receptor beta chain was recovered during a study of control samples from healthy donors and cancer patients. Measured with immunoSEQ multiplex PCR; TCRdb has only the in-frame clones, and not every one. The table records tens of thousands of clones, 90% to 95% of them present only once. Germline CDR1 is SGHTA and CDR2 is FQGNSA. With 5 bases removed from V and 4 bases from J, the gap between germline ends came to 17 bases. This CDR3 has 15 amino acids. The sequenced sample was PBMCs. This clonotype originated in a middle-aged man with lung cancer. The chain couples TRBV7-2 to TRBJ2-5; a possible D gene is TRBD1 (5 bases). The CDR3, as DNA: TGTGCCAGCAGCCTAACCCCCGCAGGGCTAGAGACCCAGTACTTC. Protein: CASSLTPAGLETQYF.